This entry lists 20 T cell receptor beta chains sequenced from one sample in a study of T cell changes during pregnancy in multiple sclerosis (dated by TCRdb to between 2018 and 2021). Library generation was performed with the immunoSEQ multiplex PCR assay. Drawn from immuneACCESS, this table holds only the in-frame rearrangements with V and J called that TCRdb kept. Clones are partly lost; checked studies trace under half to an unresolved V gene and leave the rest unexplained. Counted in this sample were about 15,000 clones; 65% to 90% of them appeared once. In total, the top ten clones hold over 15% of the sample. This specimen was CD8+ T cells from peripheral blood mononuclear cells, taken in the first trimester of pregnancy. These receptor sequences come from a female donor with multiple sclerosis, enrolled in a pregnancy study.

The chain links TRBV2 to TRBJ2-5; a possible D gene is TRBD2 (6 bases). The J call may be mistaken, given a closer DNA end match to TRBJ2-7. This CDR3 comprises 13 residues. The germline CDR1 and CDR2 sequences are SNHLY and FYNNEI. The CDR3 DNA reads TGTGCCAGCAGCTATCCCCGGGAGTACGAGCAGTACTTC. Protein sequence: CASSYPREYEQYF.

The chain employs TRBV7-2 and TRBJ1-5; D may be TRBD1 (5 bases). The CDR3 loop spans 15 amino acids. The ends were cut back, 3 bases at V and 0 bases at J, with 9 bases in the middle. In germline, CDR1 is SGHTA, CDR2 FQGNSA. The CDR3 loop reads CASSLRGHSNQPQHF. Here the CDR3 DNA reads TGTGCCAGCAGCTTGCGGGGCCATAGCAATCAGCCCCAGCATTTT.

This clone occurred a few times. The chain links TRBV5-1 to TRBJ1-2, with TRBD1 as a possible D gene (6 bases). V was pared by 4 bases and J by 6 bases, with 13 bases between. The CDR3 covers 13 residues. Germline V gene sequence: CDR1 SGHRS, CDR2 YFSETQ. This CDR3 is CASSPEGHHGYTF. For the CDR3, the DNA is TGCGCCAGCAGCCCAGAGGGACACCATGGCTACACCTTC. The full variable domain, its missing parts supplied by reference TRBV5-1 and TRBJ1-2, is KAGVTQTPRYLIKTRGQQVTLSCSPISGHRSVSWYQQTPGQGLQFLFEYFSETQRNKGNFPGRFSGRQFSNSRSEMNVSTLELGDSALYLCASSPEGHHGYTFGSGTRLTVV.

V usage is TRBV29-1 and J usage is TRBJ2-1; 14 bases are a match to TRBD2. Germline V gene sequence: CDR1 SQVTM, CDR2 ANQGSEA. The CDR3 is 16 amino acids. Trimming cost V 3 bases and J 4 bases; bases outside gene matches: 5. The CDR3 loop is CSVDGLAGGFYNEQFF. CDR3 bases: TGCAGCGTTGACGGACTAGCGGGGGGTTTTTACAATGAGCAGTTCTTC.

The CDR3 DNA reads TGTGCCAGCAGCGTTAGCAGCATTATGAACACTGAAGCTTTCTTT. Protein sequence: CASSVSSIMNTEAFF. This rearrangement joins TRBV9 to TRBJ1-1; D uncertain. There are 15 residues in the CDR3. V lost 2 bases and J lost 0, with 11 bases in between. The germline V gene encodes CDR1 SGDLS and CDR2 YYNGEE.

The V gene is TRBV15, the J gene TRBJ1-5, with D maybe TRBD1 (6 bases). Trimming pared 0 bases from V and 9 bases from J, leaving 15 bases between. Germline CDR1 LNHNV, CDR2 YYDKDF (reference sequence). This CDR3 comprises 15 residues. CDR3 region: CATSRDQGNRRPQHF. The CDR3 DNA is TGTGCCACCAGCAGAGATCAGGGGAACAGACGGCCCCAGCATTTT.

This clone came up once. The chain employs TRBV28 and TRBJ1-2; D might be TRBD1 (5 bases). V was pared by 5 bases and J by 6 bases, with 16 bases between. This CDR3 contains 14 residues. From germline, CDR1 is MDHEN and CDR2 SYDVKM. CDR3 in amino acids: CASSPLTEDDGYTF. Written as DNA, the CDR3 is TGTGCCAGCAGTCCATTGACAGAAGACGATGGCTACACCTTC.

V usage is TRBV5-4 and J usage is TRBJ2-5, with 9 bases aligning to TRBD2. This CDR3 spans 15 amino acids. V was pared by 2 bases and J by 2 bases, with 4 bases of the junction left unmatched. Germline CDR1 SGHNT, CDR2 YYREEE (reference sequence). In DNA, the CDR3 is TGTGCCAGCAGCTTAAAGCGGGAGGTTCAAGAGACCCAGTACTTC. Translation: CASSLKREVQETQYF.

The rearrangement joins TRBV29-1 to TRBJ2-1; perhaps TRBD2 as D (6 bases). V was pared by 5 bases and J by 7 bases, with 6 bases between. CDR3 length equals 10 residues. Germline values: CDR1 SQVTM, CDR2 ANQGSEA. The CDR3 DNA follows: TGCAGCGTTCGGGGGAATGAGCAGTTCTTC. Translation: CSVRGNEQFF.

The rearrangement links TRBV10-2 to TRBJ1-6; possible D gene TRBD1, 5 bases. The V gene lost 6 bases and the J gene lost 1 base, with 10 bases spanning the gap. CDR1 and CDR2 from the germline V gene are WSHSY and SAAADI. This CDR3 region has 15 residues. The CDR3 DNA reads as TGCGCCAGCAGCAGGGTACCATCCTATAATTCACCCCTCCACTTT. It codes for CASSRVPSYNSPLHF.

V and J are TRBV4-1 and TRBJ1-1, with a tentative D call TRBD1 (5 bases). Trimming shortened V by 0 bases and J by 1 base, and 6 bases separated the two germline ends. This CDR3 comprises 14 residues. Germline V gene data show CDR1 as MGHRA and CDR2 as YSYEKL. CDR3 DNA: TGCGCCAGCAGCCAAGAACAGGAGAACACTGAAGCTTTCTTT. Its translation: CASSQEQENTEAFF.

The chain is built from TRBV7-8 and TRBJ2-7; 10 bases line up with TRBD1. Germline V gene lookup returns CDR1 SGHVS and CDR2 FQNEAQ. V shed 5 bases and J 2 bases; nucleotides not matched to a gene: 12. The CDR3 sequence is 17 residues long. The DNA for the CDR3 is TGTGCCAGCAGCGAACGGACAGGGGGTGGTGGTCCCTACGAGCAGTACTTC. Translated, it gives CASSERTGGGGPYEQYF.

This chain connects TRBV11-2 to TRBJ2-2, with 13 positions matching TRBD2. The CDR3 spans 18 residues. V was clipped by 7 bases and J by 6 bases; unmatched bases: 14. CDR1 is SGHAT and CDR2 is FQNNGV in the germline V gene. CDR3 coding DNA: TGTGCCAGCAACTCCCTCACACGGACTAGCGGGAGCGCCGGGGAGCTGTTTTTT. It encodes CASNSLTRTSGSAGELFF.

This clone is large. The V call is TRBV6-5, the J call TRBJ1-1; D may be TRBD1 (5 bases). Germline lookup yields CDR1 MNHEY and CDR2 SVGAGI. Trimming pared 4 bases from V and 3 bases from J, leaving 12 bases between. The CDR3 has 14 residues. Written as DNA, the CDR3 is TGTGCCAGCAGTTCCCGGGGGTACGACACTGAAGCTTTCTTT. This encodes CASSSRGYDTEAFF.

This chain uses TRBV18 with TRBJ2-5, with 11 bases aligning to TRBD2. There are 16 residues in the CDR3. Germline V gene lookup returns CDR1 KGHSH and CDR2 LQKENI. J lost 0 bases, V lost 3 bases, and 3 bases had no gene match. Written as DNA, the CDR3 is TGTGCCAGCTCACCTTGGACTAGCGGGTACCAAGAGACCCAGTACTTC. It encodes CASSPWTSGYQETQYF.

The rearrangement uses TRBV18 and TRBJ2-2, with 9 bases matching TRBD1. V was pared by 3 bases and J by 2 bases, with 7 bases of the junction left unmatched. Germline loops: CDR1 KGHSH, CDR2 LQKENI. CDR3 length: 17 residues. CDR3 coding DNA: TGTGCCAGCTCACCGGGACAGGGCTGGTCTAACACCGGGGAGCTGTTTTTT. As protein: CASSPGQGWSNTGELFF.

The chain employs TRBV11-3 and TRBJ1-6; 7 bases agree with TRBD1. J lost 6 bases, V lost 8 bases, and 7 bases had no gene match. From germline, CDR1 is SGHNT and CDR2 YENEEA. The CDR3 consists of 14 residues. CDR3 nucleotides: TGTGCCAGCCGCTCAGGGGGAGCTAATTCACCCCTCCACTTT. It is translated as CASRSGGANSPLHF.

The gene calls are TRBV27 and TRBJ2-5; D unclear. V was trimmed by 5 bases and J by 2 bases, leaving 6 bases between them. Looked up from germline, CDR1 is MNHEY and CDR2 is SMNVEV (reference sequence). The CDR3 length is 12 residues. The CDR3 coding sequence is TGTGCCAGCAGTGATACACAAGAGACCCAGTACTTC. Protein sequence: CASSDTQETQYF.

The gene calls are TRBV4-1 and TRBJ2-1; 10 bases align to TRBD1. This CDR3 spans 15 amino acids. The V gene end was trimmed by 3 bases and the J gene end by 5 bases; junction bases not matched to a gene: 4. Germline V gene data show CDR1 as MGHRA and CDR2 as YSYEKL. The CDR3 sequence is CASSQGQGRHNEQFF. The CDR3 coding sequence is TGCGCCAGCAGCCAGGGACAGGGGCGACACAATGAGCAGTTCTTC.

This chain links TRBV7-9 with TRBJ1-2; D might be TRBD1 (6 bases). V lost 3 bases and J 4 bases, leaving 9 bases between the germline ends. The CDR3 runs to 13 residues. Per the germline V gene, CDR1 is SEHNR and CDR2 is FQNEAQ (reference sequence). The chain's CDR3 is CASSFGTPYGYTF. The DNA of the CDR3 is TGTGCCAGCAGCTTTGGGACACCCTATGGCTACACCTTC. Filled out from reference TRBV7-9 and TRBJ1-2, the complete variable domain reads DTGVSQNPRHKITKRGQNVTFRCDPISEHNRLYWYRQTLGQGPEFLTYFQNEAQLEKSRLLSDRFSAERPKGSFSTLEIQRTEQGDSAMYLCASSFGTPYGYTFGSGTRLTVV.